Below are 21 T cell receptor beta chains sequenced from a single sample in a study of T-cell reconstitution after alpha-beta-depleted transplantation in children. Researchers prepared the TCRbeta library using unique molecular identifiers, the study reports. TCRdb processed the PCR reads anew with MiXCR; each CDR3 protein has one entry. The data contain some 500,000 distinct CDR3 sequences, around 18% of them singletons. Sequences were derived from PBMCs from the stem cell graft donor, sampled from the stem cell graft. The receptor source for this set is a human donor who donated a stem cell graft to a child with acute lymphoblastic leukemia.

This clonotype was seen only a few times. The chain has TRBV24-1 and TRBJ2-2; TRBD1 is a possible D gene (6 bases). CDR1 and CDR2 from the germline V gene are KGHDR and SFDVKD. The CDR3 length is 17 residues. Between the trimmed V and J ends, which lost 1 base and 5 bases, there was a span of 16 bases. In DNA form, the CDR3 reads TGTGCCACCAGTGATTTTCCCACGACAGGTCGGACCGGGGAGCTGTTTTTT. It is translated as CATSDFPTTGRTGELFF.

This chain joins TRBV7-9 and TRBJ2-1; no definite D call. The CDR3 length is 15 residues. V lost 3 bases and J 3 bases, leaving 12 bases between the germline ends. The germline CDR1 and CDR2 sequences are SEHNR and FQNEAQ (reference sequence). The CDR3 DNA is TGTGCCAGCAGCTTTAGGTTGGGGAACTACAATGAGCAGTTCTTC. Its protein product is CASSFRLGNYNEQFF. Looking up the rest from reference TRBV7-9 and TRBJ2-1 gives the full variable domain: DTGVSQNPRHKITKRGQNVTFRCDPISEHNRLYWYRQTLGQGPEFLTYFQNEAQLEKSRLLSDRFSAERPKGSFSTLEIQRTEQGDSAMYLCASSFRLGNYNEQFFGPGTRLTVL.

This clonotype was detected many times. This sequence joins TRBV5-1 and TRBJ2-1, with 9 bases aligning to TRBD1. The V and J ends lost 4 bases and 5 bases, in that order; junction bases with no gene match: 7. Germline CDR1 reads SGHRS; CDR2 reads YFSETQ. The CDR3 sequence is 15 residues long. Here the CDR3 DNA reads TGCGCCAGCAGCCTGGACAGGGGTTTTCACAATGAGCAGTTCTTC. Translated: CASSLDRGFHNEQFF. Filled out from reference TRBV5-1 and TRBJ2-1, the complete variable domain reads KAGVTQTPRYLIKTRGQQVTLSCSPISGHRSVSWYQQTPGQGLQFLFEYFSETQRNKGNFPGRFSGRQFSNSRSEMNVSTLELGDSALYLCASSLDRGFHNEQFFGPGTRLTVL.

This clonotype was seen a handful of times. The CDR3 protein is CSASKGASGNTIYF. As DNA, the CDR3 is TGCAGTGCTAGCAAGGGGGCTAGTGGAAACACCATATATTTT. The V gene is TRBV20-1, the J gene TRBJ1-3; 7 bases map to TRBD1. With V trimmed by 3 bases and J by 3 bases, 5 bases remained unmatched. The germline CDR1 and CDR2 sequences are DFQATT and SNEGSKA (reference sequence). CDR3 length: 14 residues.

The V call is TRBV5-1, the J call TRBJ2-7, with 11 bases matching TRBD2. The trim removed 4 bases at V and 5 bases at J, leaving 8 bases unmatched. This CDR3 has 15 residues. Per the germline V gene, CDR1 is SGHRS and CDR2 is YFSETQ. The chain's CDR3 is CASSRTSGRGHEQYF. The CDR3 nucleotides are TGCGCCAGCAGCCGTACTAGCGGGAGAGGCCACGAGCAGTACTTC.

CDR3 nucleotides: TGTGCCATCAGCCCTCCACCGGGCTACGAGCAGTACTTC. This gives the protein CAISPPPGYEQYF. The chain links TRBV10-3 to TRBJ2-7, with D unresolved. Trimming left V 6 bases short and J 3 bases short, with 12 bases between. This CDR3 region has 13 residues. Germline V lookup: CDR1 ENHRY, CDR2 SYGVKD.

This clonotype was recorded a few times. The gene calls are TRBV29-1 and TRBJ2-3; D is possibly TRBD1 (5 bases). With 2 bases removed from V and 0 bases from J, the gap between germline ends came to 15 bases. The CDR3 is made up of 16 amino acids. Germline assignment: CDR1 SQVTM and CDR2 ANQGSEA. DNA for the CDR3: TGCAGCGTTGAACCCCAGGGAATAGGCAGCACAGATACGCAGTATTTT. This gives the protein CSVEPQGIGSTDTQYF.

This chain links TRBV6-1 with TRBJ2-1, with 12 bases aligning to TRBD2. The CDR3 covers 15 residues. With V trimmed by 2 bases and J by 8 bases, 4 bases remained unmatched. Germline V gene sequence: CDR1 MNHNS, CDR2 SASEGT. CDR3 residues: CASSERLAGDDEQFF. As DNA, the CDR3 is TGTGCCAGCAGTGAACGACTAGCGGGAGACGATGAGCAGTTCTTC.

This clonotype was picked up a small number of times. The CDR3 protein is CSVGPRPNTGELFF. In DNA form, the CDR3 reads TGCAGCGTTGGGCCTAGGCCTAACACCGGGGAGCTGTTTTTT. The rearrangement uses TRBV29-1 and TRBJ2-2; the D is unclear. V was pared by 4 bases and J by 2 bases, with 11 bases between. CDR1 SQVTM and CDR2 ANQGSEA come from the germline V gene. The CDR3 length is 14 residues.

This sequence joins TRBV7-3 and TRBJ2-3; 8 bases are shared with TRBD2. CDR1 is SGHTA, CDR2 FQGTGA, per germline. The CDR3 consists of 14 residues. With V trimmed by 5 bases and J by 2 bases, 3 bases remained unmatched. CDR3 sequence reads: CASSVAGFTDTQYF. The CDR3 nucleotides are TGTGCCAGCAGCGTAGCGGGATTCACAGATACGCAGTATTTT.

This chain joins TRBV4-1 and TRBJ2-1, with D perhaps TRBD2 (6 bases). V dropped 0 bases and J dropped 2 bases, with 20 bases sitting between them. This CDR3 has 19 amino acids. Germline CDR1 is MGHRA and CDR2 is YSYEKL. CDR3 in amino acids: CASSQDPSGPFLTYNEQFF. In DNA form, the CDR3 reads TGCGCCAGCAGCCAAGATCCCAGCGGGCCCTTTCTTACCTACAATGAGCAGTTCTTC.

The sample holds a few counts of this clonotype. The V gene is TRBV5-1, the J gene TRBJ2-7; 9 nucleotides align to TRBD1. Germline V gives CDR1 SGHRS, CDR2 YFSETQ. The CDR3 consists of 15 residues. With 4 bases clipped from V and 4 bases from J, the junction kept 9 bases outside the gene matches. CDR3 residues: CASSPGTGIGYEQYF. Here the CDR3 DNA reads TGCGCCAGCAGCCCGGGGACAGGGATCGGTTACGAGCAGTACTTC.

The CDR3 sequence: CASSHHRVPKNIQYF. In nucleotides, the CDR3 is TGCGCCAGCAGTCACCACAGGGTCCCCAAAAACATTCAGTACTTC. The chain joins TRBV23-1 to TRBJ2-4, with D possibly TRBD1 on 6 matching bases. TRBV23-1 is sorted into the ORF group, with uncertain function. This CDR3 is 15 amino acids long. Trimming cost V 3 bases and J 2 bases, with 11 bases left between them.

This chain connects TRBV12-3 or TRBV12-4 to TRBJ2-1; D is undetermined. The CDR3 consists of 15 residues. V gave up 1 base and J gave up 3 bases, with 10 bases separating them. CDR3 sequence: CASSLEVTVYNEQFF. DNA of the CDR3: TGTGCCAGCAGTTTAGAGGTGACGGTCTACAATGAGCAGTTCTTC.

The chain combines TRBV19 with TRBJ1-5; the D is unclear. Between the trimmed V and J ends, which lost 1 base and 0 bases, there was a span of 7 bases. Germline V lookup: CDR1 LNHDA, CDR2 SQIVND (reference sequence). The CDR3 is 15 amino acids. The CDR3 reads CASSIAEYSNQPQHF. The CDR3 bases are TGTGCCAGTAGTATAGCGGAGTATAGCAATCAGCCCCAGCATTTT. Looking up the rest from reference TRBV19 and TRBJ1-5 gives the full variable domain: DGGITQSPKYLFRKEGQNVTLSCEQNLNHDAMYWYRQDPGQGLRLIYYSQIVNDFQKGDIAEGYSVSREKKESFPLTVTSAQKNPTAFYLCASSIAEYSNQPQHFGDGTRLSIL.

V is TRBV7-8 and J is TRBJ2-1; TRBD2 matches at 9 bases. V dropped 5 bases and J dropped 4; count of bases not matched to a gene: 6. Germline V CDR1 and CDR2: SGHVS, FQNEAQ. The CDR3 sequence is 15 residues long. In DNA, the CDR3 is TGTGCCAGCAGCATAGGACTAGCGCTATACAATGAGCAGTTCTTC. This gives the protein CASSIGLALYNEQFF.

This clonotype was found a few times. This chain uses TRBV15 with TRBJ1-5; D call uncertain. There are 15 residues in the CDR3. V lost 1 base and J lost 0, with 7 bases in between. CDR1 and CDR2 (germline): LNHNV, YYDKDF (reference sequence). CDR3 nucleotide sequence: TGTGCCACCAGCAGAGCGGCGGATAGCAATCAGCCCCAGCATTTT. Translation gives CATSRAADSNQPQHF.

For this clonotype: A read error may produce the germline difference seen at one junction end. The V gene is TRBV3-1, the J gene TRBJ2-2; 12 bases match TRBD2. CDR3 length equals 19 residues. The V gene's germline CDR1 is LGHDT and CDR2 YNNKEL (reference sequence). The CDR3 loop is CASCQMPGLAGANTGELFF. The CDR3 region has the DNA TGTGCCAGCTGCCAGATGCCGGGACTAGCGGGCGCGAACACCGGGGAGCTGTTTTTT.

This chain uses TRBV29-1 with TRBJ1-1; 8 bases fit TRBD1. V lost 6 bases, J lost 4 bases, and 10 bases stayed unmatched. The germline gives CDR1 SQVTM, CDR2 ANQGSEA. The CDR3 consists of 14 residues. CDR3: CSVETGDTGTEAFF. The CDR3 DNA reads TGCAGCGTCGAGACAGGGGATACGGGCACTGAAGCTTTCTTT.

The table lists this clonotype with a few counts. V usage is TRBV14 and J usage is TRBJ2-3; tentative D call: TRBD1 (6 bases). CDR1 SGHDN and CDR2 FVKESK come from the germline V gene. The V and J ends lost 1 base and 4 bases respectively, with 9 bases between them. The CDR3 has 14 amino acids. This CDR3 is CASSQVQGPDTQYF. CDR3 nucleotide sequence: TGTGCCAGCAGCCAAGTACAGGGCCCAGATACGCAGTATTTT.

The V and J genes are TRBV7-9 and TRBJ2-5; D unclear. Germline CDR1 reads SEHNR; CDR2 reads FQNEAQ (reference sequence). The CDR3 totals 17 residues. Between the trimmed V and J ends, which lost 0 bases and 2 bases, there was a span of 16 bases. The CDR3 DNA sequence: TGTGCCAGCAGCTTAGCCCAAGCTAGTGGAGTACAAGAGACCCAGTACTTC. Translation: CASSLAQASGVQETQYF.